This T cell receptor (beta chain) appears in the sequencing data of a study of shared clonotypes between healthy human individuals. Assay execution took place at the deep level. TCRdb's table, derived via immunoSEQ multiplex PCR, lists solely in-frame clones and lacks some. Of fewer than 650,000 clones listed, less than 80% are singletons. The V and J ends lost 6 bases and 4 bases, in that order; junction bases with no gene match: 4. CDR1 and CDR2 (germline): ENHRY, SYGVKD. The CDR3 runs to 15 residues. The genes are TRBV10-3 and TRBJ2-2, with TRBD1 matching over 11 bases. The specimen was PBMCs. The receptor comes from a woman in her forties in good health. Some clones in this sample may be carry-over from other donors' samples. The CDR3 reads CAIRGQGVGTGELFF. The CDR3 bases are TGTGCCATCAGGGGACAGGGGGTCGGCACCGGGGAGCTGTTTTTT.